The present T cell receptor beta chain was sequenced within a study of T-cell reconstitution after alpha-beta-depleted transplantation in children. During its preparation, the TCRbeta library received unique molecular identifiers. TCRdb re-called the PCR reads through MiXCR, storing one row per CDR3 protein. The data show about 350,000 distinct CDR3 sequences, with 13% seen just once and 3.5% to 4.5% held by the top ten. V lost 5 bases to trimming and J lost 8 bases; unmatched junction nucleotides: 7. The CDR3 extends over 14 amino acids. From germline, CDR1 is SGHTA and CDR2 FQGNSA. This clonotype was recorded many times.

The material was PBMCs, obtained from the stem cell graft. This receptor was obtained from a human donor who donated a stem cell graft to a child with Fanconi anemia. This chain links TRBV7-2 with TRBJ2-1; 9 bases map to TRBD2. Written as DNA, the CDR3 is TGTGCCAGCAGCCCACGACTAGCGGCGTATGAGCAGTTCTTC. Encoded protein: CASSPRLAAYEQFF.